The 8 T cell receptor beta chains listed next were all sequenced from one sample in a study of CD4 T cells in relation to SARS-CoV-2 and coronaviruses. CD4+ T cells from unexposed donors were obtained before the COVID-19 pandemic (2011-2018). After approximately 10 days of culture, CD4+ T cells were isolated. Their antigens remain unidentified. Some clones are missing from TCRdb's copy, which holds only in-frame ones; the method was immunoSEQ multiplex PCR. The profile shows approximately 20,000 clones, around 78% of them singletons. The sequenced sample consisted of CD4+ T cells from PBMCs, cultured in vitro. These TCRs come from a human donor in good health.

The chain employs TRBV5-1 and TRBJ2-5, with a possible D match to TRBD1 (5 bases). Germline lookup yields CDR1 SGHRS and CDR2 YFSETQ. Trimming took 0 bases from V and 5 from J, leaving 8 bases between them. This CDR3 is built from 13 residues. The CDR3 DNA reads as TGCGCCAGCAGCTTGGGGGGCCGTGAGACCCAGTACTTC. Translation gives CASSLGGRETQYF.

This chain links TRBV7-9 with TRBJ1-2; D gene uncertain. The CDR3 is 14 amino acids. Germline CDR1 is SEHNR and CDR2 is FQNEAQ (reference sequence). V lost 5 bases and J 4 bases, leaving 14 bases between the germline ends. The CDR3 DNA reads TGTGCCAGCAGCCCCAATGGGCGCCCCTATGGCTACACCTTC. Protein: CASSPNGRPYGYTF.

The chain joins TRBV10-2 to TRBJ2-5; 13 positions agree with TRBD2. The length of the CDR3 is 15 residues. Germline loops: CDR1 WSHSY, CDR2 SAAADI. V was clipped by 6 bases and J by 1 base; unmatched bases: 2. CDR3 loop: CASSTSGRGQETQYF. In nucleotides, the CDR3 is TGCGCCAGCAGCACTAGCGGGAGGGGCCAAGAGACCCAGTACTTC.

V and J are TRBV27 and TRBJ1-2, with 10 nucleotides matching TRBD1. Germline trimming cut 6 bases from V and 3 bases from J; bases unmatched to any gene: 7. The germline gives CDR1 MNHEY, CDR2 SMNVEV (reference sequence). The CDR3 has 15 residues. CDR3 sequence: CASSQTGGADYGYTF. The CDR3 region has the DNA TGTGCCAGCAGCCAGACAGGGGGCGCAGACTATGGCTACACCTTC.

The V and J genes are TRBV19 and TRBJ2-7; 9 bases are shared with TRBD2. The V gene's germline CDR1 is LNHDA and CDR2 SQIVND (reference sequence). There are 14 residues in the CDR3. The V segment lost 3 bases and the J segment 2 bases; nucleotides outside the gene matches: 2. This CDR3 reads CASSMGTSTYEQYF. The CDR3 bases are TGTGCCAGTAGTATGGGGACTAGCACCTACGAGCAGTACTTC.

This chain uses TRBV5-4 with TRBJ1-3; 7 positions agree with TRBD1. The trim removed 1 base at V and 4 bases at J, leaving 14 bases unmatched. The CDR3 is 18 residues long. Germline V lookup: CDR1 SGHNT, CDR2 YYREEE (reference sequence). The DNA for the CDR3 is TGTGCCAGCAGCTTGTTTCGATATGCAGGGGGGGCGGGAAACACCATATATTTT. This gives the protein CASSLFRYAGGAGNTIYF.

The genes are TRBV24-1 and TRBJ2-5; a weak D match, TRBD1 (5 bases). V was cut by 4 bases and J by 5 bases, with 13 bases left in between. The CDR3 contains 14 residues. The germline CDR1 and CDR2 sequences are KGHDR and SFDVKD. DNA of the CDR3: TGTGCCACCAGTGACAAACTGGGGCGGGAGACCCAGTACTTC. This sequence encodes CATSDKLGRETQYF.

This clone was counted a single time. This chain joins TRBV28 and TRBJ1-1, with D unclear. V lost 1 base to trimming and J lost 1 base, with 10 bases between them. There are 15 residues in the CDR3. CDR1 and CDR2 from the germline V gene are MDHEN and SYDVKM. The chain's CDR3 is CASSLYAEGNTEAFF. The CDR3 DNA sequence: TGTGCCAGCAGTTTATATGCGGAGGGGAACACTGAAGCTTTCTTT. The full variable domain, rest sourced from reference TRBV28 and TRBJ1-1, is DVKVTQSSRYLVKRTGEKVFLECVQDMDHENMFWYRQDPGLGLRLIYFSYDVKMKEKGDIPEGYSVSREKKERFSLILESASTNQTSMYLCASSLYAEGNTEAFFGQGTRLTVV.